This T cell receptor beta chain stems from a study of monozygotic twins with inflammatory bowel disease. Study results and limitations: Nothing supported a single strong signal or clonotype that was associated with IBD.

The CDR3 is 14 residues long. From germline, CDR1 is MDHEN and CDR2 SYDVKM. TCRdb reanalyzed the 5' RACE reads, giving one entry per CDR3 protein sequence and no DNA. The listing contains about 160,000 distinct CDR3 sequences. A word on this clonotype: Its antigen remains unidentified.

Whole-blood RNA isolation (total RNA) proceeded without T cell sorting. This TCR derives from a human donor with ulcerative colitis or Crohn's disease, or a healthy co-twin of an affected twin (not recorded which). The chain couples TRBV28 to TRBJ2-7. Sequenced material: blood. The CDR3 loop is CASSLTAGAYEQYF.